One and the same sample provided the 9 T cell receptor beta chains below, sequenced in a study of naive and memory T cell subsets. Two oligonucleotides, mixed equimolar, formed the beta constant-region primer covering TRBC1 and TRBC2. TCRdb independently ran MiXCR on the UMI-ligation and nested PCR reads; one entry per CDR3 protein. The sample has approximately 140,000 distinct CDR3 sequences; approximately 15% are singletons. The material sequenced was naive CD4+ T cells from blood. Receptors were obtained from a human donor in good health.

The J gene is TRBJ1-4, the V gene TRBV28; the match to TRBD1 covers 9 bases. J gave up 3 bases and V 4 bases, and 3 bases lay outside the gene matches. CDR1 is MDHEN and CDR2 is SYDVKM in the germline V gene. The CDR3 runs to 15 residues. The CDR3 coding sequence is TGTGCCAGCAGTTACCGACAGGGGGCTAATGAAAAACTGTTTTTT. Amino acids: CASSYRQGANEKLFF.

This clonotype was recorded a few times. The V gene is TRBV29-1, the J gene TRBJ2-3; tentatively, D is TRBD2 (6 bases). The CDR3 is 14 amino acids. Germline CDR1 is SQVTM and CDR2 is ANQGSEA. Deletions cut 6 bases from V and 5 bases from J, with 18 bases between. CDR3 sequence: CSVESGYWEDTQYF. As DNA, the CDR3 is TGCAGCGTAGAAAGCGGGTACTGGGAAGATACGCAGTATTTT.

The chain uses TRBV6-5 and TRBJ1-2; TRBD1 might be the D (6 bases). V was pared by 5 bases and J by 7 bases, with 20 bases between. Germline CDR1 MNHEY, CDR2 SVGAGI. This CDR3 comprises 15 residues. The CDR3: CASSDQGLARFGYTF. CDR3 nucleotide sequence: TGTGCCAGCAGTGACCAGGGGTTGGCAAGATTTGGCTACACCTTC.

This clonotype has only a few counts. V gene TRBV5-1 combines with J gene TRBJ1-6, with D maybe TRBD1 (5 bases). This CDR3 has 13 amino acids. Germline V lookup: CDR1 SGHRS, CDR2 YFSETQ. The V gene lost 2 bases and the J gene lost 8 bases, with 8 bases spanning the gap. CDR3 sequence reads: CASSFRDDSPLHF. As DNA, the CDR3 is TGCGCCAGCAGCTTCCGGGACGATTCACCCCTCCACTTT.

The chain joins TRBV12-3 or TRBV12-4 to TRBJ1-1, with D perhaps matching TRBD1 (6 bases). The ends were cut back, 4 bases at V and 1 base at J, with 7 bases in the middle. The CDR3 is made up of 13 amino acids. The CDR3 loop is CASSSDRNTEAFF. CDR3 sequence (DNA): TGTGCCAGCAGTTCGGACAGGAACACTGAAGCTTTCTTT.

The sample holds a few counts of this clonotype. The chain carries TRBV12-3 or TRBV12-4 and TRBJ1-2; TRBD1 agrees at 9 bases. Trimming cost V 7 bases and J 2 bases; bases outside gene matches: 2. This CDR3 has 13 amino acids. The CDR3 region is CASTTGGNYGYTF. The DNA of the CDR3 is TGTGCCAGCACCACAGGGGGCAACTATGGCTACACCTTC.

This clonotype was counted only a few times. The V gene is TRBV4-2, the J gene TRBJ2-7; 11 bases line up with TRBD1. V dropped 3 bases and J dropped 5; count of bases not matched to a gene: 6. The CDR3 is made up of 15 amino acids. Germline CDR1 is LGHNA and CDR2 is YNFKEQ. The CDR3 loop reads CASSHGTGGFNEQYF. CDR3 nucleotides: TGTGCCAGCAGCCATGGGACAGGGGGTTTCAACGAGCAGTACTTC.

The rearrangement joins TRBV29-1 to TRBJ2-3; D is perhaps TRBD1 or TRBD2 (5 bases each). V lost 4 bases and J lost 7, with 12 bases in between. The CDR3 is 12 amino acids. Germline assignment: CDR1 SQVTM and CDR2 ANQGSEA. The CDR3 bases are TGCAGCGTTGTACAAGGGGAGCATACGCAGTATTTT. Translated: CSVVQGEHTQYF.

The chain uses TRBV29-1 and TRBJ2-1; 12 nucleotides match TRBD2. The CDR3 is 14 residues long. CDR1 is SQVTM, CDR2 ANQGSEA, per germline. V shed 3 bases, J shed 4 bases, and the junction held 1 base outside the gene matches. The CDR3 nucleotides are TGCAGCGTTGACGGGACTAGCGGGTACAATGAGCAGTTCTTC. Translated, it gives CSVDGTSGYNEQFF.